The TCR beta chain described here comes from a study of siplizumab effects on memory and regulatory T cells. The germline gives CDR1 MDHEN, CDR2 SYDVKM. This CDR3 has 13 amino acids. V was cut by 4 bases and J by 1 base, with 7 bases left in between. Assaying covered some 10^5 TCR templates per sample. Clones were read by immunoSEQ multiplex PCR, and TCRdb kept only the in-frame ones, dropping some. The table records 90,000 to 95,000 clones, 80% to 95% of them present only once. The chain is built from TRBV28 and TRBJ2-5; no firm D call. Sequenced: CD8+ T cells sorted from blood. The TCR comes from a human donor in good health. The CDR3 DNA follows: TGTGCCAGCAGTTCCCCGTCCCAAGAGACCCAGTACTTC. Translated: CASSSPSQETQYF.